Listed below are T cell receptor beta chains from one sample, sequenced in a study of beta chain features in type 1 diabetes. Clones were sequenced by immunoSEQ multiplex PCR, and TCRdb holds only the in-frame ones, with some missing. The repertoire holds a few hundred thousand clones, with about 10% as singletons. The sequenced material came from central memory CD4+ T cells from blood. The source of these receptors is a man under 40 with type 1 diabetes. Both conserved end residues are part of each CDR3. Each record gives: V gene, clone size, J gene, D gene, CDR3 DNA, CDR3 protein. The D gene is left open where the match is weak. A row's size may be missing; if present it is once, few, many or a size class.

TRBV7-2	few	TRBJ2-5	TRBD1	TGTGCCAGCAGCTTAGTACCCGACAGGGGGCGCGAGACCCAGTACTTC	CASSLVPDRGRETQYF
TRBV5-1	few	TRBJ1-1	.	TGCGCCAGCAGCTTGAATTCACAACGAGCTGAAGCTTTCTTT	CASSLNSQRAEAFF
TRBV7-9	many	TRBJ1-5	.	TGTGCCAGCAGCTTAGGGGCGGATCAGCCCCAGCATTTT	CASSLGADQPQHF
TRBV6-1	few	TRBJ1-3	.	TGTGCCAGCAGTATACGGGAAGGTGGAAACACCATATATTTT	CASSIREGGNTIYF
TRBV6-1	few	TRBJ2-1	TRBD1	TGTGCCAGCAGTGAATATTGGGACAGGGTCGGAGATGAGCAGTTCTTC	CASSEYWDRVGDEQFF
TRBV6-5	few	TRBJ1-1	TRBD1	TGTGCCAGTGGGGGACCGGGACAGATGAACACTGAAGCTTTCTTT	CASGGPGQMNTEAFF
TRBV6-1	few	TRBJ1-5	.	TGTGCCAGCAGTGATGCCAGGGATCAGCCCCAGCATTTT	CASSDARDQPQHF
TRBV6-6	.	TRBJ2-3	.	TGTGCCAGCAGTTACGAGGCGTCAGTCCGGGATACGCAGTATTTT	CASSYEASVRDTQYF
TRBV28	many	TRBJ1-1	.	TGTGCCAGCAGTTGGGGAACAGGGAAGCAGAGCACTGAAGCTTTCTTT	CASSWGTGKQSTEAFF
TRBV5-1	few	TRBJ2-3	TRBD1	TGCGCCAGCAGCTTGCTGGGACAGGGACCCACAGATACGCAGTATTTT	CASSLLGQGPTDTQYF
TRBV6-1	few	TRBJ2-5	TRBD1	TGTGCCAGCAGTGAAGCAGACAGGGGGTCCCAGTACTTC	CASSEADRGSQYF
TRBV27	.	TRBJ1-1	.	TGTGCCAGCAGTTTAGCAGGGCGCATCCGAAACACTGAAGCTTTCTTT	CASSLAGRIRNTEAFF
TRBV5-1	.	TRBJ2-2	.	TGCGCCAGCAGCTTGATAGGTGGGGAGCTGTTTTTT	CASSLIGGELFF
TRBV15	few	TRBJ2-3	TRBD2	TGTGCCACCAGCAGGGGGACTAGGACAGATACGCAGTATTTT	CATSRGTRTDTQYF
TRBV10-3	many	TRBJ2-5	TRBD1	TGTGCCATCAGTGAGTCGACTCAGGGGGCGAGGGAGACCCAGTACTTC	CAISESTQGARETQYF
TRBV6-5	.	TRBJ1-1	.	TGTGCCAGCAGGAGGGACTCTGAAGCTTTCTTT	CASRRDSEAFF
TRBV7-2	few	TRBJ2-2	TRBD2	TGTGCCAGCAGCTCGCCCGGGGGGTCCAGCACCGGGGAGCTGTTTTTT	CASSSPGGSSTGELFF
TRBV28	few	TRBJ2-7	.	TGTGCCAGCAACCTGAGAGACGAGCAGTACTTC	CASNLRDEQYF
TRBV6-6	few	TRBJ2-7	.	TGTGCCAGCAGTTACTCGAGGGGACCCTACGAGCAGTACTTC	CASSYSRGPYEQYF
TRBV30	few	TRBJ1-2	.	TGTGCCTGGAAGACAGGTCCCGTTCGGAACTATGGCTACACCTTC	CAWKTGPVRNYGYTF
TRBV9	few	TRBJ2-1	TRBD2	TGTGCCAGCAGCGTTTCCAGCGGGATTTCCTACAATGAGCAGTTCTTC	CASSVSSGISYNEQFF
TRBV5-1	few	TRBJ1-3	.	TGCGCCAGCAGCTTGGGGGCAGCAACAGGAAACACCATATATTTT	CASSLGAATGNTIYF
TRBV18	.	TRBJ1-2	TRBD1	TGTGCCAGCTCACCACCGAAAGGGGGCGACGAGCCCTATGGCTACACCTTC	CASSPPKGGDEPYGYTF
TRBV30	.	TRBJ2-7	.	TGTGCCTGGATGGTATCTGGAGGTCACGAGCAGTACTTC	CAWMVSGGHEQYF
TRBV29-1	.	TRBJ2-2	TRBD2	TGCAGCGTTGAAGGGTCGGGGGGAACCGGGGAGCTGTTTTTT	CSVEGSGGTGELFF
TRBV30	.	TRBJ1-6	.	TGTGCCGGGCTCCCCTCACCCCTCCACTTT	CAGLPSPLHF
TRBV27	few	TRBJ2-2	.	TGTGCCAGCAGCCTAGTCACCGGGGAGCTGTTTTTT	CASSLVTGELFF